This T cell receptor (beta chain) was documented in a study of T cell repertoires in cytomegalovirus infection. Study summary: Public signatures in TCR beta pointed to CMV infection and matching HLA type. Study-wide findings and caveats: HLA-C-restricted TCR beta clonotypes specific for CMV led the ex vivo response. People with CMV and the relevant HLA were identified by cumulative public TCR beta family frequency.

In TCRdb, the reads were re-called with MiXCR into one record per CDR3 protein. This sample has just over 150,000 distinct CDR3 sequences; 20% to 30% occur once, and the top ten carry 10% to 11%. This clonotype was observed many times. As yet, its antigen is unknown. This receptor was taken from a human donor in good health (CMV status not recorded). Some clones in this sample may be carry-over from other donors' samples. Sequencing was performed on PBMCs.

The CDR3, as DNA: TGTGCCAGCAGCTTTGGACAGAACTATGGCTACACCTTC. Protein sequence: CASSFGQNYGYTF. The chain combines TRBV7-9 with TRBJ1-2, with D possibly TRBD1 on 6 matching bases. The V and J ends lost 3 bases and 2 bases respectively, with 7 bases between them. This CDR3 spans 13 amino acids. The germline V gene encodes CDR1 SEHNR and CDR2 FQNEAQ (reference sequence).